The rows below give T cell receptor beta chains drawn from one sample of a study of blood T cell repertoires in COVID-19. Sequencing was performed with immunoSEQ multiplex PCR; in TCRdb, only in-frame clones are kept and a portion is missing. The sample has 100,000 or so clones, about 77% seen once. The specimen was peripheral blood. The receptors were sampled from a man between 65 and 85 years old with active or convalescent COVID-19. Both conserved end residues are part of each CDR3. D genes are given only for firm matches. Size values are once, few and many counts, or a class for expanded clones, and some rows have none.

few	TRBV5-4	TRBD1	TRBJ1-1	CASRKTGDSEAFF	TGTGCCAGCAGGAAGACAGGGGACTCTGAAGCTTTCTTT
NA	TRBV27	NA	TRBJ1-3	CASSLSAGNTIYF	TGTGCCAGCAGTTTAAGCGCTGGAAACACCATATATTTT
once	TRBV24-1	NA	TRBJ2-1	CATSDSRTVGTFSYNEQFF	TGTGCCACCAGTGATTCCCGGACTGTGGGAACCTTCTCCTACAATGAGCAGTTCTTC
NA	TRBV12-3/TRBV12-4	NA	TRBJ2-1	CASSFSHEQFF	TGTGCCAGCAGTTTTAGCCATGAGCAGTTCTTC
medium-sized	TRBV6-2/TRBV6-3	TRBD2	TRBJ2-7	CASSYSTSGYEQYF	TGTGCCAGCAGTTACTCCACTAGCGGCTACGAGCAGTACTTC
NA	TRBV7-8	TRBD1	TRBJ1-5	CASSFGGGEGQPQHF	TGTGCCAGCAGCTTCGGAGGGGGCGAAGGTCAGCCCCAGCATTTT
NA	TRBV9	TRBD1	TRBJ2-3	CASSTGTAADTQYF	TGTGCCAGCAGCACCGGGACAGCGGCAGATACGCAGTATTTT
NA	TRBV5-6	NA	TRBJ2-7	CASSLGHPYEQYF	TGTGCCAGCAGCTTGGGGCATCCCTACGAGCAGTACTTC
NA	TRBV6-6	NA	TRBJ2-1	CASSYTAGARNEQFF	TGTGCCAGCAGTTACACGGCAGGGGCGAGGAATGAGCAGTTCTTC
many	TRBV7-6	NA	TRBJ1-1	CASSLEGGVNTEAFF	TGTGCCAGCAGCTTAGAAGGGGGGGTTAACACTGAAGCTTTCTTT
NA	TRBV27	TRBD2	TRBJ2-1	CASRGTSGSYNEQFF	TGTGCCAGCAGGGGGACTAGCGGGAGTTACAATGAGCAGTTCTTC
NA	TRBV24-1	NA	TRBJ1-1	CATSSNTEAFF	TGTGCCACCAGTAGCAACACTGAAGCTTTCTTT
NA	TRBV6-5	TRBD2	TRBJ2-3	CASTQRDYTDTQYF	TGTGCCAGCACCCAAAGGGACTACACAGATACGCAGTATTTT
NA	TRBV7-3	NA	TRBJ2-3	CASSFYGSTDTQYF	TGTGCCAGCAGCTTCTACGGGAGCACAGATACGCAGTATTTT
NA	TRBV2	NA	TRBJ2-3	CASSEGGGDTTQYF	TGTGCCAGCAGTGAAGGAGGGGGAGACACAACGCAGTATTTT
many	TRBV6-5	TRBD1	TRBJ1-6	CASSLRDRGLSPLHF	TGTGCCAGCAGTTTAAGGGACAGGGGGCTATCACCCCTCCACTTT
NA	TRBV3-1/TRBV3-2	TRBD1	TRBJ1-4	CASSQGSGTGLEKLFF	TGTGCCAGCAGCCAAGGTTCCGGGACAGGGTTGGAAAAACTGTTTTTT
NA	TRBV6-5	TRBD2	TRBJ2-5	CAEGRGGEGETQYF	TGTGCCGAGGGGCGCGGGGGGGAAGGAGAGACCCAGTACTTC
NA	TRBV4-1	TRBD2	TRBJ2-5	CASSHIGTSGRGETQYF	TGCGCCAGCAGCCACATCGGGACTAGCGGGAGGGGGGAGACCCAGTACTTC
once	TRBV5-1	TRBD2	TRBJ2-2	CASSLAGGPGTGELFF	TGCGCCAGCAGCTTGGCGGGGGGTCCGGGCACCGGGGAGCTGTTTTTT
NA	TRBV4-3	NA	TRBJ2-5	CASSQDLASGETQYF	TGCGCCAGCAGCCAAGATCTAGCGTCGGGAGAGACCCAGTACTTC
NA	TRBV7-2	TRBD1	TRBJ1-4	CASSLQGQGREKLFF	TGTGCCAGCAGCTTGCAAGGACAGGGGCGGGAAAAACTGTTTTTT
NA	TRBV28	NA	TRBJ1-3	CASSPKLSGNTIYF	TGTGCCAGCAGTCCCAAACTCTCTGGAAACACCATATATTTT
once	TRBV6-5	NA	TRBJ1-2	CASSSLGGAGYTF	TGTGCCAGCAGTTCCCTAGGAGGAGCCGGCTACACCTTC
few	TRBV4-1	NA	TRBJ2-2	CASSQDQITGELFF	TGCGCCAGCAGCCAAGATCAGATAACCGGGGAGCTGTTTTTT
NA	TRBV5-6	NA	TRBJ1-1	CASSLTGTEAFF	TGTGCCAGCAGCTTGACAGGGACCGAAGCTTTCTTT
NA	TRBV5-1	NA	TRBJ1-1	CASSLTQRDLRGTEAFF	TGCGCCAGCAGCCTAACTCAGCGAGACCTTAGAGGCACTGAAGCTTTCTTT
NA	TRBV7-9	TRBD1	TRBJ1-6	CASSWDSATPPLHF	TGTGCCAGCAGCTGGGACAGCGCTACCCCACCCCTCCACTTT
few	TRBV30	NA	TRBJ1-2	CAWSTQNGYTF	TGTGCCTGGAGTACGCAGAATGGCTACACCTTC
NA	TRBV2	NA	TRBJ1-6	CASNQGPGSGSPLHF	TGTGCCAGCAACCAAGGGCCCGGGTCGGGGTCACCCCTCCACTTT
once	TRBV5-6	TRBD2	TRBJ2-7	CASSPRLAGGREQYF	TGTGCCAGCAGCCCGAGACTAGCGGGAGGCAGGGAGCAGTACTTC
NA	TRBV2	TRBD2	TRBJ2-1	CASPIDSGRDEQFF	TGTGCCAGTCCAATAGATAGCGGGAGAGATGAGCAGTTCTTC
NA	TRBV6-2/TRBV6-3	TRBD2	TRBJ2-7	CASSIGTITEQYF	TGTGCCAGCAGTATTGGGACTATTACCGAGCAGTACTTC
NA	TRBV7-9	NA	TRBJ1-4	CASSFSGVLNEKLFF	TGTGCCAGCAGCTTCTCCGGGGTACTTAATGAAAAACTGTTTTTT
once	TRBV5-1	NA	TRBJ2-5	CASSLYREETQYF	TGCGCCAGCAGCTTGTACAGGGAAGAGACCCAGTACTTC
NA	TRBV19	TRBD1	TRBJ2-1	CASSAGQGGNEQFF	TGTGCCAGTAGTGCGGGACAGGGTGGGAATGAGCAGTTCTTC
NA	TRBV7-9	NA	TRBJ2-1	CASSLAVYENEQFF	TGTGCCAGCAGCTTAGCGGTCTATGAGAATGAGCAGTTCTTC
NA	TRBV6-5	NA	TRBJ1-2	CAVIPGVANYGYTF	TGTGCCGTCATCCCCGGAGTTGCTAACTATGGCTACACCTTC
few	TRBV4-1	NA	TRBJ1-5	CASSQDRNQPQHF	TGCGCCAGCAGCCAAGACAGGAATCAGCCCCAGCATTTT
few	TRBV7-2	NA	TRBJ1-4	CASSSGRSNEKLFF	TGTGCCAGCAGCTCCGGTCGGTCTAATGAAAAACTGTTTTTT
NA	TRBV12-5	NA	TRBJ2-2	CASGSLASGTGELFF	TGTGCTAGTGGTTCCCTAGCTTCGGGCACCGGGGAGCTGTTTTTT
NA	TRBV7-7	TRBD2	TRBJ2-1	CASSFAGGPYNEQFF	TGTGCTAGCAGCTTCGCGGGAGGACCTTACAATGAGCAGTTCTTC
once	TRBV2	NA	TRBJ1-2	CASSVGGDYGYTF	TGTGCCAGCAGTGTCGGAGGAGACTATGGCTACACCTTC
NA	TRBV27	TRBD2	TRBJ2-4	CASSKEGLAGGFRLAKNIQYF	TGTGCCAGCAGTAAGGAGGGACTAGCGGGAGGGTTCCGCCTAGCCAAAAACATTCAGTACTTC
NA	TRBV5-1	TRBD1	TRBJ2-1	CASSPGQEYNEQFF	TGCGCCAGCAGCCCCGGACAGGAGTACAATGAGCAGTTCTTC
once	TRBV29-1	NA	TRBJ2-2	CSVARQPRTGELFF	TGCAGCGTTGCAAGACAGCCTAGGACCGGGGAGCTGTTTTTT
NA	TRBV2	NA	TRBJ2-3	CASGGGGPDTDTQYF	TGTGCCAGCGGGGGCGGGGGACCTGACACAGATACGCAGTATTTT
NA	TRBV29-1	TRBD1	TRBJ2-1	CSVTSGGQGKFF	TGCAGCGTTACCTCAGGCGGACAGGGAAAGTTCTTC
NA	TRBV7-2	TRBD2	TRBJ2-1	CASSSTKLAVSYNEQFF	TGTGCCAGCAGCTCTACCAAACTAGCGGTATCCTACAATGAGCAGTTCTTC
once	TRBV29-1	TRBD2	TRBJ2-1	CSVQTSGRSAEQFF	TGCAGCGTTCAGACTAGCGGGAGATCAGCGGAGCAGTTCTTC
NA	TRBV7-6	TRBD1	TRBJ2-3	CASSYPPRGTTGLTDTQYF	TGTGCCAGCAGCTATCCCCCTAGGGGAACGACAGGGCTGACAGATACGCAGTATTTT
NA	TRBV6-5	TRBD1	TRBJ2-6	CASTLTGVGANVLTF	TGTGCCAGCACCCTAACAGGGGTTGGGGCCAACGTCCTGACTTTC
NA	TRBV19	NA	TRBJ2-2	CASSMGIEGGTGELFF	TGTGCCAGTAGTATGGGAATTGAAGGGGGCACCGGGGAGCTGTTTTTT
NA	TRBV6-5	NA	TRBJ2-6	CASKQLSSGANVLTF	TGTGCCAGCAAACAGCTTTCCTCTGGGGCCAACGTCCTGACTTTC
NA	TRBV5-4	NA	TRBJ2-5	CASGPKDRFQETQYF	TGTGCCAGCGGTCCAAAAGACAGGTTTCAAGAGACCCAGTACTTC
NA	TRBV7-9	NA	TRBJ1-1	CASSLAQRGKTEAFF	TGTGCCAGCAGCTTAGCGCAAAGGGGTAAGACTGAAGCTTTCTTT
NA	TRBV30	NA	TRBJ1-6	CAWSPPYNSPLHF	TGTGCCTGGAGCCCCCCTTATAATTCACCCCTCCACTTT
NA	TRBV27	TRBD1	TRBJ1-2	CASSLKPRGQHYGYTF	TGTGCCAGCAGTCTAAAACCCCGGGGACAGCATTATGGCTACACCTTC
few	TRBV24-1	NA	TRBJ2-1	CATSVGADEQFF	TGTGCCACCAGTGTAGGGGCGGATGAGCAGTTCTTC